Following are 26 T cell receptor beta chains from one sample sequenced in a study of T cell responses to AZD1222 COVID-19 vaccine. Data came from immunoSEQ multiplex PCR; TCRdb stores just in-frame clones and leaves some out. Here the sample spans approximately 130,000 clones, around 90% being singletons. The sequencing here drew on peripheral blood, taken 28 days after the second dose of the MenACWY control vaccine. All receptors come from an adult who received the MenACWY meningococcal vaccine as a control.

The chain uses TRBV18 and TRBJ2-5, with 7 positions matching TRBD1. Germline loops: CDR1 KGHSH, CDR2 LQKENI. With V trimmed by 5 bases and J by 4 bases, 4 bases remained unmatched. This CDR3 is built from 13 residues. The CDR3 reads CASSTTGAETQYF. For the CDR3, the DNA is TGTGCCAGCTCAACCACAGGGGCAGAGACCCAGTACTTC.

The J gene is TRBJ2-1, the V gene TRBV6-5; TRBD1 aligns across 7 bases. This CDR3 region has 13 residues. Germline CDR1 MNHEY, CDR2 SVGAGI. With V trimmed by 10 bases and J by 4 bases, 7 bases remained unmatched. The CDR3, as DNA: TGTGCCATAGGACAGGCGGAGTACAATGAGCAGTTCTTC. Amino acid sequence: CAIGQAEYNEQFF.

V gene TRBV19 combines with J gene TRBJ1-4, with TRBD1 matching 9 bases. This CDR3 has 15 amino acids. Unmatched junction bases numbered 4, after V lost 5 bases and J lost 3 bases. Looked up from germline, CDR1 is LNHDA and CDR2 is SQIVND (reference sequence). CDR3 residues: CASSGRQGANEKLFF. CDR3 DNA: TGTGCCAGTAGTGGACGACAGGGGGCTAATGAAAAACTGTTTTTT.

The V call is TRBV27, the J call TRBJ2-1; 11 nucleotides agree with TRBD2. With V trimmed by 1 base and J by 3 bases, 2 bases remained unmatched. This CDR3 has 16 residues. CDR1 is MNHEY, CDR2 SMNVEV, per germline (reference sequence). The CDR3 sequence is CASSLLGLADYNEQFF. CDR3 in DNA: TGTGCCAGCAGTTTATTGGGACTAGCGGACTACAATGAGCAGTTCTTC.

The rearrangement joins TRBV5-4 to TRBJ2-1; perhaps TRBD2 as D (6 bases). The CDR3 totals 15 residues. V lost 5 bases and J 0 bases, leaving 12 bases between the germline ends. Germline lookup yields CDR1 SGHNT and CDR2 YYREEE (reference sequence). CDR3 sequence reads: CASRPGGVSYNEQFF. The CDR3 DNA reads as TGTGCCAGCAGACCGGGCGGGGTCTCCTACAATGAGCAGTTCTTC.

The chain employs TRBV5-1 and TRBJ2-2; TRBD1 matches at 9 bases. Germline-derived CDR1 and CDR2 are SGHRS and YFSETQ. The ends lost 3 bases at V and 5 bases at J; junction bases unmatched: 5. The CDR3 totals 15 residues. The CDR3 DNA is TGCGCCAGCAGCTCCGGGACAGGGAGGACCGGGGAGCTGTTTTTT. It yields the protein CASSSGTGRTGELFF.

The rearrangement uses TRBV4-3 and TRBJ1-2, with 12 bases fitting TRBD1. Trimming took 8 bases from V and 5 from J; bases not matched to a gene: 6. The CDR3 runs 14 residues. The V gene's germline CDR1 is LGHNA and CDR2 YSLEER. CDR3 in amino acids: CASAPGQGAYGYTF. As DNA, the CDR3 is TGCGCCAGCGCTCCGGGACAGGGGGCTTATGGCTACACCTTC.

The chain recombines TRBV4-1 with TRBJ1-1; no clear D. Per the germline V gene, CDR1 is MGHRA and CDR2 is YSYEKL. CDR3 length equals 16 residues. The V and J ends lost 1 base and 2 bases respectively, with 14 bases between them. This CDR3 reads CASSQAGGIFNTEAFF. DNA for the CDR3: TGCGCCAGCAGCCAAGCGGGAGGGATCTTTAACACTGAAGCTTTCTTT.

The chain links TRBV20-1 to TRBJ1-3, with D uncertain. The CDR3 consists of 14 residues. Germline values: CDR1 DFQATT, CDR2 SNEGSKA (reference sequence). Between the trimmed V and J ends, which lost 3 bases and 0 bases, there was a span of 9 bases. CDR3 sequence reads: CSASVASSGNTIYF. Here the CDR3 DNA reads TGCAGTGCTAGTGTAGCGAGCTCTGGAAACACCATATATTTT.

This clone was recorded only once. This chain's CDR3 is CASSLSVGDGLVGAFF. The CDR3 DNA follows: TGTGCCAGCAGTTTATCGGTGGGGGACGGGTTAGTGGGAGCTTTCTTT. The V call is TRBV27, the J call TRBJ1-1, with a weak D call TRBD1 (5 bases). V was clipped by 0 bases and J by 10 bases, with 21 bases between them. The CDR3 covers 16 residues. CDR1 and CDR2 (germline): MNHEY, SMNVEV (reference sequence).

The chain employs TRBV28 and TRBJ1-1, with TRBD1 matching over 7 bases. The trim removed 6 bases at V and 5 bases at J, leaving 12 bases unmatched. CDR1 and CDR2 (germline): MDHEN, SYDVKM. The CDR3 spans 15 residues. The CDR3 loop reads CASRVVSGGRTEAFF. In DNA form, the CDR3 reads TGTGCCAGCAGGGTCGTCTCAGGGGGGCGAACTGAAGCTTTCTTT.

CDR3 in DNA: TGCAGCGTTGACCCCGGGAAGGGTACGCAGTATTTT. Translating it yields CSVDPGKGTQYF. The chain employs TRBV29-1 and TRBJ2-3, with D perhaps matching TRBD2 (5 bases). CDR1 is SQVTM and CDR2 is ANQGSEA in the germline V gene. The CDR3 contains 12 residues. Trimming took 3 bases from V and 8 from J, leaving 12 bases between them.

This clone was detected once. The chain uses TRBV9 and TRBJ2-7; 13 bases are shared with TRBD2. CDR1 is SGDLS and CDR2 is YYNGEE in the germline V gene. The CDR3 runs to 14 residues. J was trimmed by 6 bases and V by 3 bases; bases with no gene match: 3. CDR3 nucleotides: TGTGCCAGCAGCGGGGGGACTAGCGGGACCGAGCAGTACTTC. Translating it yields CASSGGTSGTEQYF.

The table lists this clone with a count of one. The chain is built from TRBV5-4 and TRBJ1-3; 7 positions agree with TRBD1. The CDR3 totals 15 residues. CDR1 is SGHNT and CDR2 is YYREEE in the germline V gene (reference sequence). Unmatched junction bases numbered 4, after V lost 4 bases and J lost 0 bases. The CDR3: CASSRGQLSGNTIYF. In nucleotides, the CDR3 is TGTGCCAGCAGCCGGGGACAGCTCTCTGGAAACACCATATATTTT.

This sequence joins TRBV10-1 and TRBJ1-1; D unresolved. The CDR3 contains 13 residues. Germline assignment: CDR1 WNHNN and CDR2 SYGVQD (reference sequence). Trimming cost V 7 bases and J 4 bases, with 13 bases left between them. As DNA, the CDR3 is TGCGCCAGCACTAGAGATATTGGCACTGAAGCTTTCTTT. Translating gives CASTRDIGTEAFF.

CDR3 amino acids: CASSVHRRGADTQYF. CDR3 sequence (DNA): TGTGCCAGCAGCGTGCACCGCCGGGGAGCAGATACGCAGTATTTT. The rearrangement joins TRBV9 to TRBJ2-3, with D possibly being TRBD2 (5 bases). Germline V gene data show CDR1 as SGDLS and CDR2 as YYNGEE. V lost 2 bases, J lost 4 bases, and 14 bases lay in between. The CDR3 contains 15 residues.

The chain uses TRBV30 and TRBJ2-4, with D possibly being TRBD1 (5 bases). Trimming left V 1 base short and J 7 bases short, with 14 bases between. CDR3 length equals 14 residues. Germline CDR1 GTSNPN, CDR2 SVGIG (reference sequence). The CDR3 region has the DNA TGTGCCTGGAGTGGGTTGGGTCAGGGCAACATTCAGTACTTC. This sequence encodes CAWSGLGQGNIQYF.

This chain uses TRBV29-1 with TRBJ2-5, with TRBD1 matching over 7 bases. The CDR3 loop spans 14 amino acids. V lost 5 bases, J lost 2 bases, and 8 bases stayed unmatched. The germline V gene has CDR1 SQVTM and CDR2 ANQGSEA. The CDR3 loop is CSVSHGTAQETQYF. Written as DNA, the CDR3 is TGCAGCGTTTCCCACGGGACAGCACAAGAGACCCAGTACTTC.

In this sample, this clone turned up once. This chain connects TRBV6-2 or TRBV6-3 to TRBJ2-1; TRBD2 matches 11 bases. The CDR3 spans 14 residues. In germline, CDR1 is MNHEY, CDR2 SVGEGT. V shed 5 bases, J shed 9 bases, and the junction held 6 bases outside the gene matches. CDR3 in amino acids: CASSQLAGDFEQFF. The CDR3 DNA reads TGTGCCAGCAGTCAACTAGCGGGGGATTTTGAGCAGTTCTTC.

CDR3 loop: CASSSYASGYTF. DNA for the CDR3: TGTGCCAGCAGTTCCTACGCGTCAGGCTACACCTTC. The chain recombines TRBV27 with TRBJ1-2; D not resolved. This CDR3 spans 12 amino acids. Deletions cut 4 bases from V and 8 bases from J, with 11 bases between. Germline V gene data show CDR1 as MNHEY and CDR2 as SMNVEV (reference sequence).

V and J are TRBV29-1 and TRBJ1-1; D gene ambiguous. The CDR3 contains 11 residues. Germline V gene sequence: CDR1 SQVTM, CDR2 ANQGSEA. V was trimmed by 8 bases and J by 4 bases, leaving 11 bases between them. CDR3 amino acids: CSSELSTEAFF. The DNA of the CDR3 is TGCAGCTCCGAGTTGAGCACTGAAGCTTTCTTT.

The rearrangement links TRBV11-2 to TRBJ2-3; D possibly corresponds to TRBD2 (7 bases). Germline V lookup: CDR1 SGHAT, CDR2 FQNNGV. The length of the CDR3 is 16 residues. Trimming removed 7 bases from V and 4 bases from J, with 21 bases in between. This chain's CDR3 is CASTDVGGGLADTQYF. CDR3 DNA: TGTGCCAGCACCGACGTGGGGGGGGGCTTGGCAGATACGCAGTATTTT.

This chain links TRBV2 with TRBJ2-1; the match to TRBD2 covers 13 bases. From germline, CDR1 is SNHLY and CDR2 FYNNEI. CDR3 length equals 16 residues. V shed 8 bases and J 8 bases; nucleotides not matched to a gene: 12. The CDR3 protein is CASDEPGLAGPYEQFF. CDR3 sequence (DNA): TGTGCCAGCGACGAACCGGGACTAGCGGGACCTTATGAGCAGTTCTTC.

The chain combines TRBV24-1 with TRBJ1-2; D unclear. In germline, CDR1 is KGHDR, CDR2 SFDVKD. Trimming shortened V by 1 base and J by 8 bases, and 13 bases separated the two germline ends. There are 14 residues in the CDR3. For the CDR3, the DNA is TGTGCCACCAGTGATTTCACGGCGGGGTACGGCTACACCTTC. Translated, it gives CATSDFTAGYGYTF.

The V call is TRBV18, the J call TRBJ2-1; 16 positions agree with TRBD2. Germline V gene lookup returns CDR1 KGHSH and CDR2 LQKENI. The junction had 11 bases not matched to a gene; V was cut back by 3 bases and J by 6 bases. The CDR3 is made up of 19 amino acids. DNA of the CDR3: TGTGCCAGCTCACCCCAGGGACTAGCGGGAGGGCCGTCTTTCAATGAGCAGTTCTTC. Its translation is CASSPQGLAGGPSFNEQFF.

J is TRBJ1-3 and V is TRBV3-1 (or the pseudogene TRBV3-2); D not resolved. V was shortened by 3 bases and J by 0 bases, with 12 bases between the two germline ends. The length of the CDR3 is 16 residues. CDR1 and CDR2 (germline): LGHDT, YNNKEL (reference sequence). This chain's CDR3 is CASSHRGSSSGNTIYF. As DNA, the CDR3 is TGTGCCAGCAGCCATCGCGGATCAAGCTCTGGAAACACCATATATTTT.